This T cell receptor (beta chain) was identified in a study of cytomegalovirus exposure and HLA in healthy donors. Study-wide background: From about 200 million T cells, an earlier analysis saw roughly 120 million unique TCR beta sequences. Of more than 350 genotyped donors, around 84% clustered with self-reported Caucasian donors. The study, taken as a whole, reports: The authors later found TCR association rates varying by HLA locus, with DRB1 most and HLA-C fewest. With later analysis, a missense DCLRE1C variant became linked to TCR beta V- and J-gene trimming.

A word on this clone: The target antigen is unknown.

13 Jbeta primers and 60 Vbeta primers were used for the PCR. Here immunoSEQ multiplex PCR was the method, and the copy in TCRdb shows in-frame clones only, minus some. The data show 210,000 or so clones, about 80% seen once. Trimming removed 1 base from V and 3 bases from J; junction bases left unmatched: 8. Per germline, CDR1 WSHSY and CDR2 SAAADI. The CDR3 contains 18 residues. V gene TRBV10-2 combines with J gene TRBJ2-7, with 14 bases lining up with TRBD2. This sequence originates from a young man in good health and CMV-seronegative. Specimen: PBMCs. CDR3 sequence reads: CASSEWTSGRSSGYEQYF. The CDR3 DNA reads TGCGCCAGCAGTGAGTGGACTAGCGGGAGGTCCTCTGGCTACGAGCAGTACTTC.